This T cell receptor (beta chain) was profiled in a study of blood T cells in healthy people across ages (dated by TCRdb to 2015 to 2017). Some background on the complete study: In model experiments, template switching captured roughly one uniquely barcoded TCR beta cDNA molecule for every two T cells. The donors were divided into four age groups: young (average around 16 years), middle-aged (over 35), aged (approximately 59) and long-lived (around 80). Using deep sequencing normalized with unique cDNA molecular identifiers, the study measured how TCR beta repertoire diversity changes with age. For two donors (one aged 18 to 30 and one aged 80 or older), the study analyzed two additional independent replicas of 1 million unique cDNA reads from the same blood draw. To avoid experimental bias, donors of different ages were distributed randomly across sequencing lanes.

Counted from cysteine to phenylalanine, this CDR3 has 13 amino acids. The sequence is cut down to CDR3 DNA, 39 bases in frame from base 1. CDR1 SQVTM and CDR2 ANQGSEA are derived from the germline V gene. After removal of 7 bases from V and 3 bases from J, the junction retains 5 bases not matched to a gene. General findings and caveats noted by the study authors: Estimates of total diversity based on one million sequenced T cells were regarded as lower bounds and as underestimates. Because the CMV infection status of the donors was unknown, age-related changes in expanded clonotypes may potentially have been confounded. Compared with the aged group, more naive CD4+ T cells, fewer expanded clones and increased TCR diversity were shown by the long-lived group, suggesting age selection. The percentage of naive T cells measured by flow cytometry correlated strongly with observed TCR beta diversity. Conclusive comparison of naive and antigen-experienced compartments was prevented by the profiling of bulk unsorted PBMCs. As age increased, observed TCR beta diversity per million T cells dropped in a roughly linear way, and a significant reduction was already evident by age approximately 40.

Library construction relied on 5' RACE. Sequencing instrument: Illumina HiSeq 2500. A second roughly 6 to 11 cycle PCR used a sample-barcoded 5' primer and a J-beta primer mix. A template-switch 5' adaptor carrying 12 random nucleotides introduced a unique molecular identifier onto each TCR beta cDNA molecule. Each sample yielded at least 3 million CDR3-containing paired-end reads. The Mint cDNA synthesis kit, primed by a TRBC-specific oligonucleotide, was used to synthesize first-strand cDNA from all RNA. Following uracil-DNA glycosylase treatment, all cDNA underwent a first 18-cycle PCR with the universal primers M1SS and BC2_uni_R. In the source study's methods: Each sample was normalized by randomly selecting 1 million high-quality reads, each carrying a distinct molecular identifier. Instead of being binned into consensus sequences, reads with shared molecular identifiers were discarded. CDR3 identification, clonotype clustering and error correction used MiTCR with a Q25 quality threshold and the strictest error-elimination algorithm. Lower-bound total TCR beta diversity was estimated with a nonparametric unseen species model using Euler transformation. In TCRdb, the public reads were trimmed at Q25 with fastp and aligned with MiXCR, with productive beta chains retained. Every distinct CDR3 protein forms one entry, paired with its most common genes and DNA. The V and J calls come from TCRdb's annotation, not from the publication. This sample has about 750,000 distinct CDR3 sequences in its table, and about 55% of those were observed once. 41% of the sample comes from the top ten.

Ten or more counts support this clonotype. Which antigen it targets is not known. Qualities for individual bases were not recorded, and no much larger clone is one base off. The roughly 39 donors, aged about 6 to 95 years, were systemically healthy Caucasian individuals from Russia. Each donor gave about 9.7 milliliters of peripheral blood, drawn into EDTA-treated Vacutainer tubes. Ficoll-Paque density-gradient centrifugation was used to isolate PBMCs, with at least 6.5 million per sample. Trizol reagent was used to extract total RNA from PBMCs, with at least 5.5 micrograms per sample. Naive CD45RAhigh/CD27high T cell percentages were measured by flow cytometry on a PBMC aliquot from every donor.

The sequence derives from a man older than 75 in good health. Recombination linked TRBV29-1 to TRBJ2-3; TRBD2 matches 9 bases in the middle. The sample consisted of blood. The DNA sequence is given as TGCAGCGCCCCCACTAGCGGGACAGATACGCAGTATTTT. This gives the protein CSAPTSGTDTQYF.